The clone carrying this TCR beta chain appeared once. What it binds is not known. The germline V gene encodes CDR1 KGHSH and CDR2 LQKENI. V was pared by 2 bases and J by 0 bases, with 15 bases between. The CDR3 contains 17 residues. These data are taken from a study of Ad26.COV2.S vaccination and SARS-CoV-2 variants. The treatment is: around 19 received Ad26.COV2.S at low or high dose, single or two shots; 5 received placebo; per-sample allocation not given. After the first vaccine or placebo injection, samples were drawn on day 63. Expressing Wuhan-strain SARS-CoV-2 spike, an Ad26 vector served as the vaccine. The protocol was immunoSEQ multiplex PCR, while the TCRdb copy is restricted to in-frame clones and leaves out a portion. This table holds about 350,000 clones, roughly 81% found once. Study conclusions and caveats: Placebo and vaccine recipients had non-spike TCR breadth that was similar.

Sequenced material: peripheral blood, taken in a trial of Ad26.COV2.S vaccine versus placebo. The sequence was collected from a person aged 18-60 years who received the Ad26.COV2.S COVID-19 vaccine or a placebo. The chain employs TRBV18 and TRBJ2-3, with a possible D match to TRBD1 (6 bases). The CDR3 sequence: CASSPGTLFTSTDTQYF. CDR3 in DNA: TGTGCCAGCTCACCAGGGACACTTTTTACTAGCACAGATACGCAGTATTTT.